This T cell receptor beta chain comes out of a study of PD-1 blockade in classical Hodgkin lymphoma. Overall study findings and caveats: Patients with a complete response exhibited baseline diversity comparable to newly diagnosed patients. Reports indicated that newly diagnosed patients had lower baseline TCR diversity than healthy donors did. CD4+ TCR diversity, unlike CD8+, rose significantly by C4D1.

In every patient, relapse followed autologous stem cell transplantation, while exposure to brentuximab vedotin differed. As for this clone: Its target is unknown.

V lost 0 bases and J lost 2, with 16 bases in between. Germline V lookup: CDR1 SGHAT, CDR2 FQNNGV. The CDR3 consists of 17 residues. Clones were read by immunoSEQ multiplex PCR, and TCRdb kept only the in-frame ones, dropping some. The sample lists tens of thousands of clones; roughly 86% were seen once. Here the sequenced sample was peripheral blood mononuclear cells (PBMCs), taken before the second cycle of nivolumab. This chain connects TRBV11-2 to TRBJ2-5; possibly TRBD1 or TRBD2 for D (5 bases each). The origin of this receptor is a human donor with classical Hodgkin lymphoma. Written as DNA, the CDR3 is TGTGCCAGCAGCTTAGAACTTTCCCGGGGCCCACAAGAGACCCAGTACTTC. This gives the protein CASSLELSRGPQETQYF.